This passage covers 2 T cell receptor beta chains from one sample sequenced in a study of T cell repertoires in cytomegalovirus infection. TCRdb passed the reads through MiXCR, listing each CDR3 protein once. The sample holds a few hundred thousand distinct CDR3 sequences, around a quarter seen once. For these TCRs, the target antigens are not known. This material consisted of cultured PBMCs, taken from culture after CMV antigen stimulation. The receptors were gathered from a human donor in good health (CMV status not recorded). Some clones in this sample may be carry-over from other donors' samples.

This clonotype was seen a few times. The gene calls are TRBV10-2 and TRBJ1-1; 7 bases map to TRBD1. The CDR3 is 13 residues long. In germline, CDR1 is WSHSY, CDR2 SAAADI. The V gene end was trimmed by 7 bases and the J gene end by 5 bases; junction bases not matched to a gene: 7. This CDR3 reads CASIATGSTEAFF. The CDR3 bases are TGCGCCAGCATCGCGACAGGGTCGACTGAAGCTTTCTTT.

The chain employs TRBV7-2 and TRBJ2-7; TRBD2 agrees at 10 bases. Per germline, CDR1 SGHTA and CDR2 FQGNSA. The ends lost 5 bases at V and 6 bases at J; junction bases unmatched: 7. This CDR3 comprises 14 residues. The CDR3 region is CASSQRLAGVEQYF. In DNA form, the CDR3 reads TGTGCCAGCAGCCAGCGCCTAGCGGGAGTCGAGCAGTACTTC.